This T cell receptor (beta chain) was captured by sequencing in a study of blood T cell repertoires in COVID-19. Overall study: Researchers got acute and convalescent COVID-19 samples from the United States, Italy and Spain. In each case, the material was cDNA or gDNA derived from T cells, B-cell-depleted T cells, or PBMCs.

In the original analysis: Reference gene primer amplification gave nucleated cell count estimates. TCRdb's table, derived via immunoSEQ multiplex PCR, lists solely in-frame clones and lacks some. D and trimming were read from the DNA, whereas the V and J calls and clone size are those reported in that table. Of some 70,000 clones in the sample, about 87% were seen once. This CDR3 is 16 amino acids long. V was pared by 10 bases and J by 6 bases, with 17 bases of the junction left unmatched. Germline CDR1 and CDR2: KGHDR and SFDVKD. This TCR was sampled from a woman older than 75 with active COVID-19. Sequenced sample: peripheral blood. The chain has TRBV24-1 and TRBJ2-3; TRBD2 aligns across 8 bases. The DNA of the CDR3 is TGTGCCACAGCTTCGCAAGGGACGGGAGGGCTTGATACGCAGTATTTT. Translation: CATASQGTGGLDTQYF.